This T cell receptor beta chain was identified in a study of sequential checkpoint blockade in melanoma. The CDR3 length is 15 residues. The V segment lost 6 bases and the J segment 2 bases; nucleotides outside the gene matches: 2. Germline CDR1 reads LNHDA; CDR2 reads SQIVND (reference sequence). TCRdb keeps only in-frame clones here, not all; method: immunoSEQ multiplex PCR. The sample consists of about 12,000 clones, 74% of them appearing once. Specified treatment: randomized to nivolumab then ipilimumab (arm A) or the reverse (arm B). Live CD3+CD8+ CD19− CD56− cells were sorted from PBMCs. The sequence derives from a human donor with melanoma. V gene TRBV19 combines with J gene TRBJ2-1; TRBD2 aligns across 12 bases. Here the sequenced sample was CD8+ T cells sorted from blood (inferred from file names), taken from a patient given nivolumab and ipilimumab in sequence. CDR3 region: CASSRTSGAYNEQFF. The CDR3 coding sequence is TGTGCCAGTAGCCGGACTAGCGGGGCCTACAATGAGCAGTTCTTC.